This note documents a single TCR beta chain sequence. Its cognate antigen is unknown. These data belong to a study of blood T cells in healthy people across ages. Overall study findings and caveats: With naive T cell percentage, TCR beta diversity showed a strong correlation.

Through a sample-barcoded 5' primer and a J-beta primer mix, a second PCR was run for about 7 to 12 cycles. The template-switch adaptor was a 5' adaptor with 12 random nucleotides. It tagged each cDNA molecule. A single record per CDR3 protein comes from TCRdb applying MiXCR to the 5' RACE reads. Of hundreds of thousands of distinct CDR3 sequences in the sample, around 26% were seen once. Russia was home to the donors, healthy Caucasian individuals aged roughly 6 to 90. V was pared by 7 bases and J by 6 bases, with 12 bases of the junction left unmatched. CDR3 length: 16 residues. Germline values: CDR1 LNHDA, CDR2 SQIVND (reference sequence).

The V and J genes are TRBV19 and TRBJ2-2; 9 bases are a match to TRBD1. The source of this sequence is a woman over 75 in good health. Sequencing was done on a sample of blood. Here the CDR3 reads CASTQQGQGLAGELFF. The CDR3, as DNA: TGTGCCAGTACCCAGCAGGGACAGGGTTTAGCCGGGGAGCTGTTTTTT. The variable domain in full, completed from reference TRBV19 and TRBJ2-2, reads DGGITQSPKYLFRKEGQNVTLSCEQNLNHDAMYWYRQDPGQGLRLIYYSQIVNDFQKGDIAEGYSVSREKKESFPLTVTSAQKNPTAFYLCASTQQGQGLAGELFFGEGSRLTVL.